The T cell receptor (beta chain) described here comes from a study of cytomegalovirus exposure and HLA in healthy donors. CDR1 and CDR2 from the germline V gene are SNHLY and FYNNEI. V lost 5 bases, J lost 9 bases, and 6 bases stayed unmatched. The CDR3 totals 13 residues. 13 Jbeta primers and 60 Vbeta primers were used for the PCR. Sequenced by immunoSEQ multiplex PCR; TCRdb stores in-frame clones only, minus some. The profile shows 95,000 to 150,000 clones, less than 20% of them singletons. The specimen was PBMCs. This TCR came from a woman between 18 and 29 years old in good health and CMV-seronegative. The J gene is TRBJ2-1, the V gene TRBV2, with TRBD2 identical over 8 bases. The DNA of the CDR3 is TGTGCCAGCAGTAGCGGGAGTCGTACTGAGCAGTTCTTC. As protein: CASSSGSRTEQFF. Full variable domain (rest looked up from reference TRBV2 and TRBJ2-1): EPEVTQTPSHQVTQMGQEVILRCVPISNHLYFYWYRQILGQKVEFLVSFYNNEISEKSEIFDDQFSVERPDGSNFTLKIRSTKLEDSAMYFCASSSGSRTEQFFGPGTRLTVL.